This TCR beta chain emerged from a study of blood T cell repertoires in COVID-19 (TCRdb year 2020). With respect to the entire study: The collaborator samples originated in the United States, Italy and Spain and spanned the acute and convalescent phases of COVID-19. The repertoires were made available in a free public database intended to serve as a resource for research on the immune response to SARS-CoV-2. The dataset comprised deeply sampled blood TCRbeta repertoires from subjects exposed to, actively infected with, or recovered from COVID-19. Where available, HLA class I and class II types were taken from metadata supplied by the sample provider and were not determined by assay-based typing. The prospective study material was composed of cDNA or gDNA derived from T cells, B-cell-depleted T cells, or PBMCs. Sample metadata almost always included a de-identified subject ID, COVID-19 status, age in years and sex. Samples came from the ongoing ImmuneRACE study (first 160 participants) plus 1,254 subjects from 6 global collaborators. Points the paper makes about the study in general: How much clinical and demographic metadata was included differed by source and by participant, and the metadata was provided uncurated.

The immunoSEQ Assay, a bias-controlled multiplex PCR, was used to amplify TCRbeta CDR3 regions from genomic DNA. Regarding the original processing steps: Nucleated cell counts per sample were estimated from amplification of reference gene primers within the assay. To quantify the absolute abundance of each unique TCRbeta CDR3 rearrangement, sequence reads were collapsed and filtered. For each sample, productive Simpson clonality was calculated by taking the square root of Simpson's diversity index across productive rearrangements. The immuneACCESS repertoire file appears here via TCRdb, limited to in-frame rearrangements. These files lack a portion of the clones; in checked studies, under half of the deficit traces to unresolved V genes, and the cause of the others is not known. D and trimming come from the DNA, and the V and J calls and clone size come from that table. For this sample there are almost 55,000 clones; 80% to 90% appear just once. 25% to 30% of the sample belongs to the ten largest clones.

The collaborating institutions used their own protocols to collect whole blood in K2EDTA tubes. For TCRbeta analysis, collaborator samples were shipped as frozen whole blood, as isolated PBMCs, or as DNA extracted from either sample type. The CDR3 measures 15 amino acids from cysteine to phenylalanine. Only CDR3 DNA remains: 45 bases, in frame from the first base. Trimmed from V: 3 bases; trimmed from J: 5 bases; junction bases lacking a gene match: 5. The germline V gene gives CDR1 as KGHDR and CDR2 as SFDVKD. A few counts support this clone. There is no known antigen for this receptor. No much larger clonotype is one base removed from it; base qualities were not supplied.

Sequencing input: peripheral blood. The clonotype was recovered from a human donor in a cohort sampled during active COVID-19. The rearranged segments are TRBV24-1 and TRBJ2-5; TRBD1 aligns with 10 central bases. The DNA sequence is as follows: TGTGCCACCAGTGATGACAGGGGGCACTGGGAGACCCAGTACTTC. Its amino acids are CATSDDRGHWETQYF.